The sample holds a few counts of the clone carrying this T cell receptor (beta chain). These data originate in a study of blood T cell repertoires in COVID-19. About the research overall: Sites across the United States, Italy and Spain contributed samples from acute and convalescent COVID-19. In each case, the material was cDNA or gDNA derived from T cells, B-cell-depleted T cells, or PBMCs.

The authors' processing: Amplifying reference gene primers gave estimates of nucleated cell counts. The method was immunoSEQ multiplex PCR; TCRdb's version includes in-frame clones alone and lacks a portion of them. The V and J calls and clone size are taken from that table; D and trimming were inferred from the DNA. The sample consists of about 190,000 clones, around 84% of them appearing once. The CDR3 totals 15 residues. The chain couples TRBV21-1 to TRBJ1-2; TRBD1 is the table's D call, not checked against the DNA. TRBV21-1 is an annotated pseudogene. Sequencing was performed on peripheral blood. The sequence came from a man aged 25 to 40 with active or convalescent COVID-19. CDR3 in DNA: TGTGCCAGCAGCAAAGTCAGCAGGGGTAGGTATGGCTACACCTTC. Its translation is CASSKVSRGRYGYTF.